This entry features one T cell receptor (beta chain) sequence. No antigen is known for it. The data stem from a study of T cells in Graves' hyperthyroidism and ophthalmopathy. On the study more broadly: The authors collected peripheral blood at initial diagnosis, before any treatment. Overall study results and limits: Model predictions of ophthalmopathy came a median around 7.1 months before onset.

Exclusion followed for patients with uncontrolled infection, other autoimmune disease, pregnancy or lactation. The CDR3 regions of TCR beta were amplified from RNA transcripts. HTBI primers were employed in a first-round RT-PCR of the TCR CDR3. TCRdb passed the multiplex PCR reads through MiXCR, listing each CDR3 protein once. In the table there are over 700,000 distinct CDR3 sequences, about 38% of which are singletons. Trimming took off 3 bases at V and 5 bases at J, with 19 bases between the two ends. The length of the CDR3 is 15 residues. Germline V gene lookup returns CDR1 SQVTM and CDR2 ANQGSEA.

Material: blood. The receptor's source is a man aged 18 to 29 with Graves' hyperthyroidism. The chain recombines TRBV29-1 with TRBJ2-5; tentatively, D is TRBD1 or TRBD2 (6 bases each). CDR3 coding DNA: TGCAGCGTTGACTCCGACGGGGGCCCACGGGAGACCCAGTACTTC. It yields the protein CSVDSDGGPRETQYF.